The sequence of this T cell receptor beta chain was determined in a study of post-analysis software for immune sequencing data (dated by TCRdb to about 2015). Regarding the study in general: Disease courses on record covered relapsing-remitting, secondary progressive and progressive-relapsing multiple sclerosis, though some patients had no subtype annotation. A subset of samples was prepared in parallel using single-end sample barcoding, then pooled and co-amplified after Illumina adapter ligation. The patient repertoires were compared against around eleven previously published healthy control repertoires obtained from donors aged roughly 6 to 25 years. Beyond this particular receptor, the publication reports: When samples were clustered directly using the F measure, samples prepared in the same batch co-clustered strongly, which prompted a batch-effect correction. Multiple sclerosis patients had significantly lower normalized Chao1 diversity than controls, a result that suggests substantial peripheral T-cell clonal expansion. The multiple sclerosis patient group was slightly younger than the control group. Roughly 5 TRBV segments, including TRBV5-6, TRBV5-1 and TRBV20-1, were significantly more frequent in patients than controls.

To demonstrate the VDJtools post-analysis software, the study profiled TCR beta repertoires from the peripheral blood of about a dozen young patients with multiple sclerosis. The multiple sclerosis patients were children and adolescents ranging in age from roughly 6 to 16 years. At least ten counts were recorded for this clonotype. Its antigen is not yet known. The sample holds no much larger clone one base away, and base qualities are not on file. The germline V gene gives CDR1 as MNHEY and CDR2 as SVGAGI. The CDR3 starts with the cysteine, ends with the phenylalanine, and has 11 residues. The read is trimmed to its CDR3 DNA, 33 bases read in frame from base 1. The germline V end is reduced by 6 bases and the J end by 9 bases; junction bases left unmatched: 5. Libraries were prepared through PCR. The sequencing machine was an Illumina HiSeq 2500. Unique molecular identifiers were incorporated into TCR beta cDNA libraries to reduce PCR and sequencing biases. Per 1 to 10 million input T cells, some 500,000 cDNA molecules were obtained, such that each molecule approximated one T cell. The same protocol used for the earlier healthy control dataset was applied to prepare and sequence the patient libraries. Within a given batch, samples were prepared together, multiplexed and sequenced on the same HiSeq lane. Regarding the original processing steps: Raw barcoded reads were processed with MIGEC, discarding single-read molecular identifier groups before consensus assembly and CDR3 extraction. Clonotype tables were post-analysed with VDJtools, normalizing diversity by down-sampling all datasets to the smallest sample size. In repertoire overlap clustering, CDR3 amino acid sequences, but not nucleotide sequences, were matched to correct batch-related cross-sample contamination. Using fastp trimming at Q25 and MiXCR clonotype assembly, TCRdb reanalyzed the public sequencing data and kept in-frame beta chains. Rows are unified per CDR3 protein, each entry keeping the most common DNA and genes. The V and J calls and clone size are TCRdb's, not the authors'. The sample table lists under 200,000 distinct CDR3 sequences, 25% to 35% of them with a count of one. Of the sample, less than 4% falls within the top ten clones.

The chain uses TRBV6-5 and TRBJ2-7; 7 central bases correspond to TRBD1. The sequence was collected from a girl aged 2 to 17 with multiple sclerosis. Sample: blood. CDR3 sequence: CASRTGFRQYF. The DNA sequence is TGTGCCAGCAGGACAGGGTTCCGGCAGTACTTC.